This TCR beta chain stems from a study of T-cell memory formation after mild COVID-19. Study outcomes and limitations: Contracting CD4+ clones lay largely in CM and EM, with CD8+ ones residing in EMRA. Pre-infection memory harbored some responding clones, suggesting cross-reactive memory joined.

V lost 5 bases and J lost 4; bases outside the gene matches: 6. CDR3 length equals 15 residues. Germline-derived CDR1 and CDR2 are SGHDT and YYEEEE. 5'RACE with constant-segment primers yielded barcoded, UMI-tagged TCR alpha and TCR beta cDNA libraries. TCRdb re-analysed the 5' RACE reads in MiXCR, keeping a single row per CDR3 protein. The repertoire consists of about 400,000 distinct CDR3 sequences, with 13% to 15% occurring once and the leading ten covering around a fifth. Concerning this clonotype: What it binds is not known.

This chain uses TRBV5-6 with TRBJ1-6; 7 nucleotides agree with TRBD1. Sequencing was carried out using PBMCs or a T cell subset sorted from them (not recorded which). This clonotype was sampled from a man aged 18 to 35 who had mild COVID-19 (a few samples of this study predate the infection). Cell type and time point are not known. The CDR3 bases are TGTGCCAGCAGACACGGACAGGATTATAATTCACCCCTCCACTTT. This gives the protein CASRHGQDYNSPLHF. Full variable domain (remainder filled in from reference TRBV5-6 and TRBJ1-6): DAGVTQSPTHLIKTRGQQVTLRCSPKSGHDTVSWYQQALGQGPQFIFQYYEEEERQRGNFPDRFSGHQFPNYSSELNVNALLLGDSALYLCASRHGQDYNSPLHFGNGTRLTVT.